Listed below are T cell receptor beta chains from one sample, sequenced in a study of shared clonotypes between healthy human individuals. Assay used: immunoSEQ multiplex PCR; TCRdb lists only in-frame clones, some missing. This table has around 500,000 clones, 78% appearing once. The specimen sequenced was PBMCs. These receptors were obtained from a woman aged 40 to 50 in good health. Some clones in this sample may be carry-over from other donors' samples. Both conserved end residues are part of each CDR3. A D gene is named only where the DNA matches it firmly. Size is omitted from some rows. Given values are once, few, many or a class for expanded clones.

v_gene	len	abundance	j_gene	d_gene	CDR3nt	CDR3aa
TRBV7-8	14	NA	TRBJ2-7	NA	TGTGCCAGCAGCTTACAGGTTCCAGGTTACGAGCAGTACTTC	CASSLQVPGYEQYF
TRBV6-5	15	NA	TRBJ2-5	TRBD1	TGTGCCAGCAGTTACGGTGGGACAGGCAGGGAGACCCAGTACTTC	CASSYGGTGRETQYF
TRBV10-1	15	NA	TRBJ2-1	TRBD2	TGCGCCAGCAGTGAGGAGGGACTAGCTGGCGATGAGCAGTTCTTC	CASSEEGLAGDEQFF
TRBV30	14	NA	TRBJ2-1	NA	TGTGCCTGGAGTGACTGGGGAATAGACAATGAGCAGTTCTTC	CAWSDWGIDNEQFF
TRBV10-3	14	NA	TRBJ1-1	NA	TGTGCCATCAGTGAGGCGACTTCGAACACTGAAGCTTTCTTT	CAISEATSNTEAFF
TRBV2	14	NA	TRBJ2-1	TRBD2	TGTGCCAGCACTGGGGCTAGCGGGAGGTGGGAGCAGTTCTTC	CASTGASGRWEQFF
TRBV5-1	16	NA	TRBJ2-3	TRBD2	TGCGCCAGCAGCCCAACTAGCGAACCTAGCACAGATACGCAGTATTTT	CASSPTSEPSTDTQYF
TRBV2	14	many	TRBJ1-1	NA	TGTGCCAGCAGTGAGGTCGGGCGGAACACTGAAGCTTTCTTT	CASSEVGRNTEAFF
TRBV7-6	15	NA	TRBJ2-2	TRBD1	TGTGCCAGCAGCTTCGGGACAGTGCTCAGCGGGGAGCTGTTTTTT	CASSFGTVLSGELFF
TRBV18	14	NA	TRBJ1-4	NA	TGTGCCAGCTCCCGGGAGCAGGGTAATGAAAAACTGTTTTTT	CASSREQGNEKLFF
TRBV11-2	13	NA	TRBJ1-1	NA	TGTGCCAGCAGCTTACGGGGGAACACTGAAGCTTTCTTT	CASSLRGNTEAFF
TRBV30	12	many	TRBJ2-3	NA	TGTGCCTGGAGCACAAGCACAGATACGCAGTATTTT	CAWSTSTDTQYF
TRBV11-2	14	NA	TRBJ2-1	TRBD1	TGTGCCAGCAGCCCGCCGGGACAGGGCTATGAGCAGTTCTTC	CASSPPGQGYEQFF
TRBV18	16	NA	TRBJ2-1	NA	TGTGCCAGCTCACCTCTAGCCGGGAGCTCCTACAATGAGCAGTTCTTC	CASSPLAGSSYNEQFF
TRBV7-8	18	NA	TRBJ2-1	TRBD2	TGTGCCAGCAGCTTAAAGGCCCTAGTAGCGGGAGTTTCCAATGAGCAGTTCTTC	CASSLKALVAGVSNEQFF
TRBV19	15	NA	TRBJ2-1	TRBD1	TGTGCCAGTAGTTCCCGGGACAGGGGGTACAATGAGCAGTTCTTC	CASSSRDRGYNEQFF
TRBV6-5	13	NA	TRBJ2-3	NA	TGTGCCAGCAAGCGACCTAGCACAGATACGCAGTATTTT	CASKRPSTDTQYF
TRBV4-2	15	NA	TRBJ1-5	NA	TGTGCCAGCAGCCAAGTGGACAGCTTAGGTCAGCCCCAGCATTTT	CASSQVDSLGQPQHF
TRBV2	13	NA	TRBJ1-1	NA	TGTGCCACCCCGAAGGGAGAGGGGACTGAAGCTTTCTTT	CATPKGEGTEAFF
TRBV18	15	NA	TRBJ1-4	NA	TGTGCCAGCTCACTAGGACAGCAAACTAATGAAAAACTGTTTTTT	CASSLGQQTNEKLFF
TRBV27	12	NA	TRBJ2-6	NA	TGTGCCAGCAGTTTTTCACGCGGCGTCCTGACTTTC	CASSFSRGVLTF
TRBV27	18	once	TRBJ2-3	TRBD2	TGTGCCAGCAGTTTATGGCTAGCGGGAGGCCGCCTAGCAGATACGCAGTATTTT	CASSLWLAGGRLADTQYF
TRBV29-1	16	once	TRBJ1-4	TRBD1	TGCAGCGTTGAGAGAGCCCCGGGACAGGAAAATGAAAAACTGTTTTTT	CSVERAPGQENEKLFF
TRBV5-1	16	NA	TRBJ2-7	TRBD2	TGCGCCAGCAGCCCCCTGGGTAGCGGGAACCCCCACGAGCAGTACTTC	CASSPLGSGNPHEQYF
TRBV6-5	13	NA	TRBJ1-5	NA	TGTGCCAGCCGCCCAAGGAGCGTGGGGCCCCAGCATTTT	CASRPRSVGPQHF
TRBV27	12	NA	TRBJ2-7	NA	TGTGCCAGCAGCCGTTTCGGTAACGAGCAGTACTTC	CASSRFGNEQYF
TRBV4-2	17	NA	TRBJ2-7	NA	TGTGCCAGCAGCGGGGGCCTTTTGGGTCGTCAGTATCGCGAGCAGTACTTC	CASSGGLLGRQYREQYF
TRBV6-5	14	NA	TRBJ2-7	NA	TGTGCCAGCAGCTCTCCACTAGTATCGTACGAGCAGTACTTC	CASSSPLVSYEQYF
TRBV7-9	16	NA	TRBJ2-1	TRBD2	TGTGCCAGCAGCTTAGGCGGACTAGCTATTTACAATGAGCAGTTCTTC	CASSLGGLAIYNEQFF